The 16 T cell receptor beta chains below come from one sample, sequenced in a study of blood T cell repertoires in COVID-19. Assay: immunoSEQ multiplex PCR; the TCRdb copy retains only in-frame clones and omits some. The sample comprises about 200,000 clones, approximately 91% of which are singletons, and roughly a sixth rests with the top ten. Sequencing was carried out using peripheral blood. These receptors were taken from a man in his fifties or sixties with COVID-19, enrolled during active disease.

The chain has TRBV3-1 (or the pseudogene TRBV3-2) and TRBJ1-1; tentatively, D is TRBD1 (6 bases). Looked up from germline, CDR1 is LGHDT and CDR2 is YNNKEL (reference sequence). The CDR3 contains 15 residues. V lost 4 bases and J lost 5, with 17 bases in between. CDR3 region: CASSLRGGAVTEAFF. In nucleotides, the CDR3 is TGTGCCAGCAGCCTTCGTGGGGGCGCTGTGACTGAAGCTTTCTTT.

The chain couples TRBV7-2 to TRBJ2-1; TRBD2 matches at 7 bases. CDR1 is SGHTA and CDR2 is FQGNSA in the germline V gene. The V segment lost 5 bases and the J segment 6 bases; nucleotides outside the gene matches: 10. CDR3 size: 15 residues. CDR3 sequence (DNA): TGTGCCAGCAGCCCCACGGGAGGAGGGCTCAATGAGCAGTTCTTC. This codes for CASSPTGGGLNEQFF.

The CDR3: CASSKARQGNTEAFF. Written as DNA, the CDR3 is TGTGCCAGTAGTAAAGCCCGACAGGGGAACACTGAAGCTTTCTTT. The chain uses TRBV19 and TRBJ1-1, with 7 bases fitting TRBD1. The CDR3 runs to 15 residues. Trimming took 4 bases from V and 1 from J; bases not matched to a gene: 6. Per germline, CDR1 LNHDA and CDR2 SQIVND (reference sequence). Filled out from reference TRBV19 and TRBJ1-1, the complete variable domain reads DGGITQSPKYLFRKEGQNVTLSCEQNLNHDAMYWYRQDPGQGLRLIYYSQIVNDFQKGDIAEGYSVSREKKESFPLTVTSAQKNPTAFYLCASSKARQGNTEAFFGQGTRLTVV.

This clone is classed as medium-sized. The chain employs TRBV6-5 and TRBJ1-2; 8 positions match TRBD1. The CDR3 has 12 residues. Germline V gives CDR1 MNHEY, CDR2 SVGAGI. J gave up 8 bases and V 7 bases, and 6 bases lay outside the gene matches. Written as DNA, the CDR3 is TGTGCCAGCAAATCAACAGGGGGAGGCTACACCTTC. This encodes CASKSTGGGYTF.

This chain joins TRBV18 and TRBJ2-1; 12 bases align to TRBD1. Germline V gene data show CDR1 as KGHSH and CDR2 as LQKENI. The CDR3 extends over 17 amino acids. V lost 4 bases and J lost 4; bases outside the gene matches: 8. CDR3 amino acids: CASSRPGTGGNYNEQFF. CDR3 in DNA: TGTGCCAGCTCACGTCCCGGGACAGGGGGCAATTACAATGAGCAGTTCTTC.

This clone was recorded only once. This chain uses TRBV28 with TRBJ1-5; TRBD1 is a possible D gene (5 bases). This CDR3 has 18 residues. The germline V and J ends were trimmed by 4 bases and 0 bases, with 19 bases remaining between them. Germline-derived CDR1 and CDR2 are MDHEN and SYDVKM. CDR3 sequence reads: CASSSNRATDYSNQPQHF. DNA for the CDR3: TGTGCCAGCAGTTCTAATCGGGCGACAGATTATAGCAATCAGCCCCAGCATTTT. Looking up the rest from reference TRBV28 and TRBJ1-5 gives the full variable domain: DVKVTQSSRYLVKRTGEKVFLECVQDMDHENMFWYRQDPGLGLRLIYFSYDVKMKEKGDIPEGYSVSREKKERFSLILESASTNQTSMYLCASSSNRATDYSNQPQHFGDGTRLSIL.

The rearrangement joins TRBV6-5 to TRBJ2-7, with 9 nucleotides matching TRBD2. Losses at the gene ends were 0 bases for V and 12 bases for J; bases not matched to a gene: 9. CDR1 is MNHEY, CDR2 SVGAGI, per germline. The CDR3 spans 14 residues. The CDR3 loop is CASSYSTRTSARYF. CDR3 DNA sequence: TGTGCCAGCAGTTACTCGACTAGGACTAGCGCGAGGTACTTC.

The chain is built from TRBV10-3 and TRBJ1-5; no definite D call. V lost 4 bases to trimming and J lost 5 bases, with 9 bases between them. Per germline, CDR1 ENHRY and CDR2 SYGVKD. The CDR3 runs to 13 residues. CDR3 sequence (DNA): TGTGCCATCAGTGTTGAGGTCGATCAGCCCCAGCATTTT. This translates into CAISVEVDQPQHF.

The V gene is TRBV11-2, the J gene TRBJ1-3; no reliable D call. Germline assignment: CDR1 SGHAT and CDR2 FQNNGV. V shed 0 bases and J shed 0 bases, with 6 bases lying between them. This CDR3 has 15 amino acids. The DNA of the CDR3 is TGTGCCAGCAGCTTAGATCTGGCCTCTGGAAACACCATATATTTT. Its protein is CASSLDLASGNTIYF.

The table lists this clone with a count of one. The chain couples TRBV23-1 to TRBJ2-4, with TRBD1 identical over 8 bases. TRBV23-1 is sorted into the ORF group, with uncertain function. The CDR3 runs to 12 residues. V was pared by 10 bases and J by 11 bases, with 10 bases of the junction left unmatched. CDR3 in DNA: TGCGCCATCTCCGGACAGGGTCCCGTTCAGTACTTC. Its translation is CAISGQGPVQYF.

The chain couples TRBV9 to TRBJ2-2; 10 nucleotides agree with TRBD2. V lost 0 bases and J lost 6; bases outside the gene matches: 14. CDR1 and CDR2 (germline): SGDLS, YYNGEE. The CDR3 runs to 19 residues. In nucleotides, the CDR3 is TGTGCCAGCAGCGTAGTTACCGCCCTAGCGGGGGCGCCCCCCGGGGAGCTGTTTTTT. Translation: CASSVVTALAGAPPGELFF. Looking up the rest from reference TRBV9 and TRBJ2-2 gives the full variable domain: DSGVTQTPKHLITATGQRVTLRCSPRSGDLSVYWYQQSLDQGLQFLIQYYNGEERAKGNILERFSAQQFPDLHSELNLSSLELGDSALYFCASSVVTALAGAPPGELFFGEGSRLTVL.

A few counts support this clone. Written as DNA, the CDR3 is TGCGCCAGCAGCTTGTTCGAAGGGCGCCGGGGTGAGCAGTACTTC. It is translated as CASSLFEGRRGEQYF. The chain links TRBV5-1 to TRBJ2-7; D perhaps matches TRBD2 (5 bases). Germline V lookup: CDR1 SGHRS, CDR2 YFSETQ. V lost 1 base and J lost 7, with 18 bases in between. The CDR3 totals 15 residues.

The V gene is TRBV2, the J gene TRBJ2-5, with TRBD1 identical over 8 bases. Germline assignment: CDR1 SNHLY and CDR2 FYNNEI. Trimming took 3 bases from V and 0 from J; bases not matched to a gene: 3. The CDR3 length is 15 residues. The CDR3 here is CASSETGVHQETQYF. The CDR3 nucleotides read TGTGCCAGCAGTGAGACAGGGGTGCACCAAGAGACCCAGTACTTC. Filled out from reference TRBV2 and TRBJ2-5, the complete variable domain reads EPEVTQTPSHQVTQMGQEVILRCVPISNHLYFYWYRQILGQKVEFLVSFYNNEISEKSEIFDDQFSVERPDGSNFTLKIRSTKLEDSAMYFCASSETGVHQETQYFGPGTRLLVL.

The chain carries TRBV24-1 and TRBJ2-3, with 9 bases that match TRBD1. The CDR3 extends over 14 amino acids. The germline CDR1 and CDR2 sequences are KGHDR and SFDVKD. V shed 3 bases, J shed 4 bases, and the junction held 1 base outside the gene matches. Here the CDR3 reads CATSDTGGADTQYF. The CDR3 region has the DNA TGTGCCACCAGTGATACAGGGGGCGCAGATACGCAGTATTTT.

The gene calls are TRBV7-2 and TRBJ2-2; D remains unclear. Germline CDR1 and CDR2: SGHTA and FQGNSA. The CDR3 contains 16 residues. Trimming took 5 bases from V and 0 from J, leaving 13 bases between them. The CDR3 bases are TGTGCCAGCAGCAGCCGACAACTCGCGAACACCGGGGAGCTGTTTTTT. Amino acid sequence: CASSSRQLANTGELFF.

The chain joins TRBV11-1 to TRBJ2-7; perhaps TRBD2 as D (5 bases). The V end was cut by 8 bases, the J end by 2 bases, with 19 bases between. This CDR3 has 15 amino acids. Germline V lookup: CDR1 SGHAT, CDR2 FQDESV (reference sequence). In DNA form, the CDR3 reads TGTGCCAGCGGCGAGCCGGGGAGCCCAACCTACGAGCAGTACTTC. Protein: CASGEPGSPTYEQYF.